Presented here are 29 T cell receptor beta chains from one specimen sequenced in a study of blood T cell repertoires in COVID-19. Sequencing was performed with immunoSEQ multiplex PCR; in TCRdb, only in-frame clones are kept and a portion is missing. This table has over 150,000 clones, around 90% appearing once. What was sequenced was PBMCs or T cells enriched from blood (not recorded which). The source of these receptors is a woman younger than 45 who had recovered from COVID-19.

The chain uses TRBV7-9 and TRBJ1-5; weak D call: TRBD1 (6 bases). The V end was cut by 2 bases, the J end by 1 base, with 6 bases between. The CDR3 sequence is 14 residues long. CDR1 and CDR2 from the germline V gene are SEHNR and FQNEAQ (reference sequence). CDR3 DNA: TGTGCCAGCAGCTTACAGGGGAGCAATCAGCCCCAGCATTTT. This codes for CASSLQGSNQPQHF.

The chain employs TRBV27 and TRBJ2-3; D is possibly TRBD1 (6 bases). The CDR3 contains 15 residues. V shed 6 bases and J shed 3 bases, with 16 bases lying between them. CDR1 and CDR2 (germline): MNHEY, SMNVEV (reference sequence). The CDR3 is CASSPTGLRTDTQYF. In nucleotides, the CDR3 is TGTGCCAGCAGCCCGACAGGTTTAAGGACAGATACGCAGTATTTT.

The rearrangement joins TRBV2 to TRBJ1-2; D is perhaps TRBD1 (6 bases). V shed 6 bases and J shed 2 bases, with 13 bases lying between them. CDR3 length: 14 amino acids. CDR1 SNHLY and CDR2 FYNNEI come from the germline V gene. The CDR3 coding sequence is TGTGCCAGCAGCAGGTACAGGGCCAACTATGGCTACACCTTC. Its protein is CASSRYRANYGYTF.

The genes are TRBV14 and TRBJ2-7, with 9 bases matching TRBD1. The CDR3 has 16 amino acids. Germline CDR1 reads SGHDN; CDR2 reads FVKESK. Trimming removed 6 bases from V and 0 bases from J; junction bases left unmatched: 9. The CDR3 DNA sequence: TGTGCCAGCAGGCGAAAAGGGACAGGGAGCTCCTACGAGCAGTACTTC. Its translation is CASRRKGTGSSYEQYF.

V and J are TRBV19 and TRBJ1-6; 9 bases agree with TRBD1. The CDR3 spans 14 residues. V lost 4 bases, J lost 10 bases, and 5 bases stayed unmatched. Germline CDR1 and CDR2: LNHDA and SQIVND (reference sequence). CDR3 amino acids: CASSTRTGASPLHF. CDR3 bases: TGTGCCAGTAGTACCCGGACAGGGGCCTCACCCCTCCACTTT.

The gene calls are TRBV18 and TRBJ1-6; 7 bases fit TRBD1. CDR3 length equals 15 residues. CDR1 is KGHSH and CDR2 is LQKENI in the germline V gene. The V gene end was trimmed by 6 bases and the J gene end by 5 bases; junction bases not matched to a gene: 7. CDR3: CASSKSGQNNSPLHF. For the CDR3, the DNA is TGTGCCAGCTCGAAGTCGGGACAGAATAATTCACCCCTCCACTTT.

CDR3 bases: TGTGCCAGCAGCTCAAGCGGGAGTATTCGCGGAGAGACCCAGTACTTC. Translating gives CASSSSGSIRGETQYF. The rearrangement links TRBV7-3 to TRBJ2-5; TRBD2 matches at 8 bases. The CDR3 contains 16 residues. Germline CDR1 SGHTA, CDR2 FQGTGA. The V segment lost 4 bases and the J segment 4 bases; nucleotides outside the gene matches: 11.

The V call is TRBV27, the J call TRBJ1-4; 7 bases are a match to TRBD1. Trimming at V came to 4 bases and at J to 8 bases, leaving 13 bases not matched to a gene. Germline CDR1 and CDR2: MNHEY and SMNVEV (reference sequence). This CDR3 spans 16 amino acids. CDR3 sequence reads: CASSSGEGGLKEKLFF. The CDR3 coding sequence is TGTGCCAGCAGTTCCGGGGAAGGGGGCTTAAAGGAAAAACTGTTTTTT. Using reference TRBV27 and TRBJ1-4 for the parts outside the CDR3, the full variable domain is EAQVTQNPRYLITVTGKKLTVTCSQNMNHEYMSWYRQDPGLGLRQIYYSMNVEVTDKGDVPEGYKVSRKEKRNFPLILESPSPNQTSLYFCASSSGEGGLKEKLFFGSGTQLSVL.

The CDR3 here is CATSNKASGTGVFEQYF. The CDR3 DNA reads TGTGCCACCAGCAACAAAGCCTCCGGGACAGGGGTCTTCGAGCAGTACTTC. The J gene is TRBJ2-7, the V gene TRBV15; 10 bases map to TRBD1. The CDR3 is made up of 17 amino acids. The V and J ends lost 4 bases and 6 bases, in that order; junction bases with no gene match: 15. Germline CDR1 reads LNHNV; CDR2 reads YYDKDF (reference sequence). Using reference TRBV15 and TRBJ2-7 for the parts outside the CDR3, the full variable domain is DAMVIQNPRYQVTQFGKPVTLSCSQTLNHNVMYWYQQKSSQAPKLLFHYYDKDFNNEADTPDNFQSRRPNTSFCFLDIRSPGLGDTAMYLCATSNKASGTGVFEQYFGPGTRLTVT.

This chain connects TRBV24-1 to TRBJ2-1; D gene uncertain. The CDR3 totals 13 residues. Germline loops: CDR1 KGHDR, CDR2 SFDVKD. V dropped 6 bases and J dropped 12 bases, with 17 bases sitting between them. The CDR3: CATSRSLSSVQFF. The CDR3 DNA reads TGTGCCACCAGTCGTAGTCTCAGCAGCGTGCAGTTCTTC.

This clone has just a few counts. The gene calls are TRBV30 and TRBJ2-1, with 7 bases fitting TRBD2. The trim removed 5 bases at V and 3 bases at J, leaving 7 bases unmatched. The CDR3 spans 14 residues. Germline lookup yields CDR1 GTSNPN and CDR2 SVGIG (reference sequence). The CDR3 protein is CAWGSGSLYNEQFF. The CDR3 coding sequence is TGTGCCTGGGGTAGCGGGTCCCTCTACAATGAGCAGTTCTTC.

This chain links TRBV3-1 (or the pseudogene TRBV3-2) with TRBJ2-7, with TRBD1 matching 7 bases. Per germline, CDR1 LGHDT and CDR2 YNNKEL (reference sequence). The V segment lost 1 base and the J segment 2 bases; nucleotides outside the gene matches: 8. CDR3 size: 16 residues. CDR3 sequence (DNA): TGTGCCAGCAGCCAAGTCTGGGGGACAGTAACCTACGAGCAGTACTTC. Translation gives CASSQVWGTVTYEQYF.

The chain has TRBV10-3 and TRBJ2-3; TRBD1 matches 7 bases. The germline V gene encodes CDR1 ENHRY and CDR2 SYGVKD. V was clipped by 4 bases and J by 2 bases; unmatched bases: 3. The CDR3 has 14 amino acids. CDR3 nucleotide sequence: TGTGCCATCAGTGGGGGACAGTACACAGATACGCAGTATTTT. Translation gives CAISGGQYTDTQYF.

This clone has just a few counts. The chain joins TRBV19 to TRBJ1-5; 7 bases agree with TRBD1. The junction had 8 bases not matched to a gene; V was cut back by 5 bases and J by 7 bases. Germline CDR1 and CDR2: LNHDA and SQIVND (reference sequence). This CDR3 is built from 14 residues. The CDR3 region is CASSVAGGKQPQHF. CDR3 DNA: TGTGCCAGTAGTGTAGCAGGGGGAAAACAGCCCCAGCATTTT.

The chain joins TRBV27 to TRBJ2-4; 12 nucleotides agree with TRBD2. There are 19 residues in the CDR3. Germline CDR1 MNHEY, CDR2 SMNVEV (reference sequence). V gave up 0 bases and J gave up 3 bases; unmatched junction bases: 9. The CDR3, as DNA: TGTGCCAGCAGTTTATCGCCTAGCGGGGGGGCGAAGAGCAAAAACATTCAGTACTTC. The encoded protein is CASSLSPSGGAKSKNIQYF.

As to this clone: The sample has other DNA sequences that encode this CDR3 too. The gene calls are TRBV5-1 and TRBJ2-5, with 7 bases matching TRBD2. Trimming removed 1 base from V and 5 bases from J; junction bases left unmatched: 8. In germline, CDR1 is SGHRS, CDR2 YFSETQ. This CDR3 spans 15 amino acids. The CDR3: CASSLWAGEGETQYF. The CDR3 nucleotides read TGCGCCAGCAGCTTGTGGGCGGGAGAAGGGGAGACCCAGTACTTC. Drawing the rest from reference TRBV5-1 and TRBJ2-5, the complete variable domain is KAGVTQTPRYLIKTRGQQVTLSCSPISGHRSVSWYQQTPGQGLQFLFEYFSETQRNKGNFPGRFSGRQFSNSRSEMNVSTLELGDSALYLCASSLWAGEGETQYFGPGTRLLVL.

The rearrangement uses TRBV11-2 and TRBJ1-6; possible D gene TRBD1, 6 bases. Trimming took 6 bases from V and 9 from J, leaving 15 bases between them. The CDR3 is made up of 14 amino acids. Germline V CDR1 and CDR2: SGHAT, FQNNGV. CDR3 loop: CASSPPGASSPLHF. CDR3 in DNA: TGTGCCAGCAGTCCGCCAGGGGCTAGTTCACCCCTCCACTTT.

The chain is built from TRBV14 and TRBJ2-5, with D perhaps matching TRBD1 (5 bases). Trimming cost V 4 bases and J 2 bases, with 20 bases left between them. Per germline, CDR1 SGHDN and CDR2 FVKESK. The CDR3 is 17 residues long. This CDR3 is CASSRLRQGVIQETQYF. CDR3 DNA sequence: TGTGCCAGCAGCCGGCTGCGCCAGGGTGTGATACAAGAGACCCAGTACTTC.

V is TRBV3-1 (or the pseudogene TRBV3-2) and J is TRBJ2-7; TRBD2 aligns across 10 bases. The CDR3 is made up of 14 amino acids. Germline assignment: CDR1 LGHDT and CDR2 YNNKEL (reference sequence). The J segment lost 3 bases and the V segment lost 7 bases, leaving 6 bases of the junction unmatched. CDR3 sequence: CASKASGGYYEQYF. DNA of the CDR3: TGTGCCAGCAAGGCTAGCGGGGGTTACTACGAGCAGTACTTC.

CDR3 nucleotides: TGTGCCAGCAGCCCCGTCAGCGGGGGGGATACGCAGTATTTT. This gives the protein CASSPVSGGDTQYF. This chain links TRBV7-3 with TRBJ2-3, with TRBD2 matching 9 bases. Looked up from germline, CDR1 is SGHTA and CDR2 is FQGTGA. CDR3 size: 14 residues. V shed 5 bases and J 6 bases; nucleotides not matched to a gene: 6.

The CDR3, as DNA: TGTGCCAGCAGTGCCGAGCGGGGGGGCCTAAATGAGCAGTTCTTC. Amino acid sequence: CASSAERGGLNEQFF. V gene TRBV2 combines with J gene TRBJ2-1; 10 nucleotides line up with TRBD2. CDR1 SNHLY and CDR2 FYNNEI come from the germline V gene. The CDR3 contains 15 residues. V lost 4 bases to trimming and J lost 7 bases; unmatched junction nucleotides: 7. Full variable domain (rest looked up from reference TRBV2 and TRBJ2-1): EPEVTQTPSHQVTQMGQEVILRCVPISNHLYFYWYRQILGQKVEFLVSFYNNEISEKSEIFDDQFSVERPDGSNFTLKIRSTKLEDSAMYFCASSAERGGLNEQFFGPGTRLTVL.

The chain couples TRBV19 to TRBJ2-1; weak D call: TRBD2 (5 bases). Looked up from germline, CDR1 is LNHDA and CDR2 is SQIVND (reference sequence). This CDR3 has 13 residues. The V and J ends lost 6 bases and 0 bases respectively, with 6 bases between them. The CDR3 coding sequence is TGTGCCAGTAGAGGGAGCTCCTACAATGAGCAGTTCTTC. It yields the protein CASRGSSYNEQFF. Filled out from reference TRBV19 and TRBJ2-1, the complete variable domain reads DGGITQSPKYLFRKEGQNVTLSCEQNLNHDAMYWYRQDPGQGLRLIYYSQIVNDFQKGDIAEGYSVSREKKESFPLTVTSAQKNPTAFYLCASRGSSYNEQFFGPGTRLTVL.

The CDR3 region is CASSFRQGVGEQYF. The CDR3, as DNA: TGTGCCAGCAGCTTCAGACAGGGGGTTGGCGAGCAGTACTTC. The genes are TRBV11-1 and TRBJ2-7; 9 positions match TRBD1. The CDR3 is 14 amino acids. The junction had 6 bases not matched to a gene; V was cut back by 3 bases and J by 6 bases. Germline V lookup: CDR1 SGHAT, CDR2 FQDESV (reference sequence). The complete variable domain, with remaining parts taken from reference TRBV11-1 and TRBJ2-7, reads EAEVAQSPRYKITEKSQAVAFWCDPISGHATLYWYRQILGQGPELLVQFQDESVVDDSQLPKDRFSAERLKGVDSTLKIQPAELGDSAMYLCASSFRQGVGEQYFGPGTRLTVT.

The rearrangement joins TRBV3-1 (or the pseudogene TRBV3-2) to TRBJ2-2, with 10 bases aligning to TRBD2. CDR3 length equals 21 residues. In germline, CDR1 is LGHDT, CDR2 YNNKEL (reference sequence). The trim removed 0 bases at V and 0 bases at J, leaving 13 bases unmatched. The CDR3 bases are TGTGCCAGCAGCCAAGAGGGCCCGGGACTAGCGAATCTGTCGAACACCGGGGAGCTGTTTTTT. It specifies CASSQEGPGLANLSNTGELFF.

The V gene is TRBV7-6, the J gene TRBJ2-7; D is unresolved. This CDR3 has 14 residues. The germline gives CDR1 SGHVS, CDR2 FNYEAQ. V shed 1 base and J shed 2 bases, with 9 bases lying between them. CDR3 DNA: TGTGCCAGCAGCTTAGGAACAAATACCTACGAGCAGTACTTC. Translated, it gives CASSLGTNTYEQYF.

This clone was seen only once. The rearrangement joins TRBV7-6 to TRBJ2-1, with TRBD1 identical over 12 bases. The CDR3 covers 16 residues. In germline, CDR1 is SGHVS, CDR2 FNYEAQ. J gave up 9 bases and V 0 bases, and 6 bases lay outside the gene matches. CDR3 sequence reads: CASSLAPGTGGREQFF. CDR3 nucleotide sequence: TGTGCCAGCAGCTTAGCCCCCGGGACAGGGGGCCGTGAGCAGTTCTTC.

The chain recombines TRBV5-1 with TRBJ2-1; 7 bases fit TRBD2. J lost 3 bases, V lost 3 bases, and 3 bases had no gene match. This CDR3 region has 14 residues. Germline CDR1 reads SGHRS; CDR2 reads YFSETQ. In DNA form, the CDR3 reads TGCGCCAGCAGCTCAACTAGCGACTACAATGAGCAGTTCTTC. Its protein is CASSSTSDYNEQFF.

This chain connects TRBV25-1 to TRBJ2-1; possibly TRBD1 for D (5 bases). The V and J ends lost 1 base and 9 bases respectively, with 19 bases between them. The length of the CDR3 is 16 residues. Germline V gene sequence: CDR1 MGHDK, CDR2 SYGVNS. The CDR3 DNA is TGTGCCAGCAGTGAATTAGGGCTGGGGCAGCTCAGTGAGCAGTTCTTC. As protein: CASSELGLGQLSEQFF.

The chain joins TRBV28 to TRBJ1-5, with D unclear. Germline CDR1 is MDHEN and CDR2 is SYDVKM. This CDR3 has 18 residues. Trimming removed 6 bases from V and 4 bases from J, with 25 bases in between. The CDR3: CASSLESLRLQANQPQHF. CDR3 bases: TGTGCCAGCAGCCTAGAATCGCTACGCCTGCAAGCTAATCAGCCCCAGCATTTT.